These 3 T cell receptor beta chains were all obtained from the same sample, sequenced in a study of low-dose radiotherapy and immunotherapy resistance in tumors. Stated time point: before trial treatment. For amplifying TCRs, the PCR ran for around 20 cycles with Phusion, which was used together with a constant-region primer and the adapter on the V primers. TCRdb reanalysed the reads using MiXCR and keeps one entry per CDR3 protein. The sample yields tens of thousands of distinct CDR3 sequences, over 9.5% seen once. Sample: PBMCs, taken before treatment. These receptors came from a female donor with ovarian cancer.

This clonotype was counted ten times or more. This chain joins TRBV29-1 and TRBJ2-2, with a weak D call TRBD2 (5 bases). CDR3 length equals 13 residues. Per the germline V gene, CDR1 is SQVTM and CDR2 is ANQGSEA. V lost 4 bases, J lost 6 bases, and 12 bases lay in between. CDR3 DNA sequence: TGCAGCGTTGGCCGGGGAAGGGCCGGGGAGCTGTTTTTT. Translated: CSVGRGRAGELFF.

V and J are TRBV19 and TRBJ2-7; D gene uncertain. Per germline, CDR1 LNHDA and CDR2 SQIVND (reference sequence). The CDR3 covers 15 residues. Trimming shortened V by 3 bases and J by 3 bases, and 15 bases separated the two germline ends. The CDR3: CASSMGGERVYEQYF. The CDR3 DNA reads as TGTGCCAGTAGTATGGGTGGGGAAAGGGTCTACGAGCAGTACTTC.

This clonotype was seen ten or more times. J is TRBJ1-2 and V is TRBV12-3 or TRBV12-4; D remains unclear. The CDR3 sequence is 11 residues long. V lost 3 bases and J lost 1, with 0 bases in between. The CDR3 coding sequence is TGTGCCAGCAGTTTTAACTATGGCTACACCTTC. It specifies CASSFNYGYTF.